These T cell receptor beta chains were read from a single sample in a study of regulatory T cells. Produced via immunoSEQ multiplex PCR; TCRdb's table is partial and in-frame only. The data contain some 30,000 clones, about 93% of them singletons. The specimen sequenced was conventional CD4+ T cells sorted from blood. These receptor sequences come from a child aged 2 to 15 with CD3G deficiency. Each CDR3 is given with its conserved first and last residue. A D gene is named only where the DNA matches it firmly. Clone size appears in some rows only: once, few, many, or a class for an expanded clone.

13 TRBJ1-3 NA NA TRBV7-9 TGTGCCAGCAGCTTAGACTCTGGAAACACCATATATTTT CASSLDSGNTIYF
15 TRBJ2-7 TRBD1 NA TRBV25-1 TGTGCCAGCAGTGATTGTTGGACAGGGGGGCACGAGCAGTACTTC CASSDCWTGGHEQYF
14 TRBJ2-3 NA NA TRBV5-1 TGCGCCAGCAGCTTGGGTCTTGTGGCAGATACGCAGTATTTT CASSLGLVADTQYF
14 TRBJ2-7 TRBD2 NA TRBV28 TGTGCCAGCGGGGGACTAGCGGGACCGTACGAGCAGTACTTC CASGGLAGPYEQYF
15 TRBJ2-3 TRBD2 NA TRBV5-1 TGCGCCAGCAGCTCTAGCGGGAGAATAGGAGATACGCAGTATTTT CASSSSGRIGDTQYF
13 TRBJ1-2 NA NA TRBV10-3 TGTGCCATCAGTGAGTCTACTAACTATGGCTACACCTTC CAISESTNYGYTF
15 TRBJ2-7 NA NA TRBV6-1 TGTGCCAGCAGTGAAGCCATCGGACGCTTATACGAGCAGTACTTC CASSEAIGRLYEQYF
13 TRBJ1-2 NA NA TRBV5-1 TGCGCCAGCAGCTTGCGTGGGGACTATGGCTACACCTTC CASSLRGDYGYTF
14 TRBJ2-3 NA few TRBV27 TGTGCCAGCAGTTGCAGGTCTTGCACAGATACGCAGTATTTT CASSCRSCTDTQYF
15 TRBJ2-1 TRBD2 NA TRBV6-1 TGTGCCAGCAGTTCTAGCGGGAGATTTCACAATGAGCAGTTCTTC CASSSSGRFHNEQFF
15 TRBJ2-1 TRBD1 NA TRBV6-1 TGTGCCAGCAGTGAACTAAAACAGGGGATAGGTGAGCAGTTCTTC CASSELKQGIGEQFF
15 TRBJ2-1 NA NA TRBV5-1 TGCGCCAGCAGCATCTCAGGGGTCTCCTACAATGAGCAGTTCTTC CASSISGVSYNEQFF
16 TRBJ2-5 TRBD1 NA TRBV7-2 TGTGCCAGCAGCTGGGGGACAGGGGTCAGGGGGGAGACCCAGTACTTC CASSWGTGVRGETQYF
14 TRBJ1-1 TRBD1 NA TRBV5-1 TGCGCCAGCAGCTTCGAGGGGGCTCGCACTGAAGCTTTCTTT CASSFEGARTEAFF
14 TRBJ1-3 NA NA TRBV18 TGTGCCAGCTCACCTCCAATCTCTGGAAACACCATATATTTT CASSPPISGNTIYF
11 TRBJ2-1 NA NA TRBV28 TGTGCCAGCGGACGGTCTAATGAGCAGTTCTTC CASGRSNEQFF
13 TRBJ1-5 NA NA TRBV28 TGTGCCAGCAGGGGGGTGAACAATCAGCCCCAGCATTTT CASRGVNNQPQHF
15 TRBJ1-1 NA NA TRBV6-1 TGTGCCAGCAGTGTCGACAGTTTAGGGGACACTGAAGCTTTCTTT CASSVDSLGDTEAFF
15 TRBJ2-7 TRBD2 once TRBV28 TGTGCCAGCAGTTCACCCCTAGCGGACCATTACGAGCAGTACTTC CASSSPLADHYEQYF